These 29 T cell receptor beta chains were sequenced from one sample in a study of CD8 T cells in ankylosing spondylitis. The study, taken as a whole, reports: What appeared characteristic of ankylosing spondylitis blood was a TCR beta motif of under 10 highly homologous variants.

Their recognized antigens are unknown. One entry per CDR3 protein results from TCRdb running MiXCR on the 5' RACE reads. The sample carries about 800,000 distinct CDR3 sequences, over 9.5% recorded once. Sequencing used blood, either unsorted or a sorted T cell fraction (not recorded which). Receptor source: a male donor with ankylosing spondylitis.

The table lists this clonotype with many counts. This chain joins TRBV5-1 and TRBJ2-7; D may correspond to TRBD1 or TRBD2 (5 bases each). Per germline, CDR1 SGHRS and CDR2 YFSETQ. The V end was cut by 0 bases, the J end by 3 bases, with 13 bases between. This CDR3 is built from 15 residues. The CDR3 nucleotides read TGCGCCAGCAGCTTGGAGTGGGGGAGCCGCTACGAGCAGTACTTC. The encoded protein is CASSLEWGSRYEQYF.

The chain joins TRBV7-3 to TRBJ2-2, with D uncertain. The germline V and J ends were trimmed by 5 bases and 6 bases, with 10 bases remaining between them. This CDR3 has 13 residues. CDR1 and CDR2 (germline): SGHTA, FQGTGA. The CDR3 DNA reads TGTGCCAGCAGCCCCTCGAGGTCCGGGGAGCTGTTTTTT. Translation: CASSPSRSGELFF.

This clonotype occurred many times. The chain combines TRBV29-1 with TRBJ1-1; D is unresolved. The ends were cut back, 6 bases at V and 4 bases at J, with 15 bases in the middle. The CDR3 covers 13 residues. CDR1 and CDR2 from the germline V gene are SQVTM and ANQGSEA. CDR3 sequence reads: CSVSAREGTEAFF. For the CDR3, the DNA is TGCAGCGTGTCGGCGCGGGAGGGCACTGAAGCTTTCTTT.

This clonotype has more than one count but fewer than ten. The chain links TRBV11-3 to TRBJ1-2; TRBD1 matches at 8 bases. The CDR3 sequence is 15 residues long. In germline, CDR1 is SGHNT, CDR2 YENEEA. Trimming took 5 bases from V and 3 from J; bases not matched to a gene: 8. The DNA of the CDR3 is TGTGCCAGCAGCCAACAAGACAGGGGCGACTATGGCTACACCTTC. Its protein is CASSQQDRGDYGYTF. Full variable domain (missing parts from reference TRBV11-3 and TRBJ1-2): EAGVVQSPRYKIIEKKQPVAFWCNPISGHNTLYWYLQNLGQGPELLIRYENEEAVDDSQLPKDRFSAERLKGVDSTLKIQPAELGDSAVYLCASSQQDRGDYGYTFGSGTRLTVV.

This clonotype was found a few times. The V call is TRBV7-6, the J call TRBJ2-5, with a tentative D call TRBD2 (6 bases). Germline CDR1 reads SGHVS; CDR2 reads FNYEAQ. The CDR3 sequence is 16 residues long. The V end was cut by 5 bases, the J end by 2 bases, with 18 bases between. DNA for the CDR3: TGTGCCAGCAGCCCCCGCGGGGCAGCTAAACAAGAGACCCAGTACTTC. It yields the protein CASSPRGAAKQETQYF.

A few counts support this clonotype. The V gene is TRBV10-3, the J gene TRBJ2-3; TRBD2 is a possible D gene (5 bases). Germline V lookup: CDR1 ENHRY, CDR2 SYGVKD. The V and J ends lost 6 bases and 2 bases respectively, with 15 bases between them. The CDR3 is 15 residues long. CDR3 region: CAISDRGQNTDTQYF. The CDR3 region has the DNA TGTGCCATCAGCGACCGCGGGCAAAACACAGATACGCAGTATTTT.

The rearrangement uses TRBV4-3 and TRBJ1-2, with TRBD1 matching over 8 bases. Looked up from germline, CDR1 is LGHNA and CDR2 is YSLEER. The V and J ends lost 2 bases and 2 bases, in that order; junction bases with no gene match: 10. The CDR3 is made up of 17 amino acids. CDR3 region: CASSQRLRQGSNYGYTF. CDR3 nucleotides: TGCGCCAGCAGCCAACGACTTCGACAGGGGAGCAACTATGGCTACACCTTC.

Only a few counts were recorded for this clonotype. The V and J genes are TRBV20-1 and TRBJ2-1, with D perhaps matching TRBD2 (5 bases). CDR1 and CDR2 from the germline V gene are DFQATT and SNEGSKA (reference sequence). V was trimmed by 7 bases and J by 2 bases, leaving 9 bases between them. This CDR3 comprises 12 residues. The DNA of the CDR3 is TGCAGTGGCCTAGCCCCCTACAATGAGCAGTTCTTC. Translating it yields CSGLAPYNEQFF.

This clonotype was found many times. The CDR3 reads CASSLINYGYTF. The DNA of the CDR3 is TGTGCCAGCAGTTTAATAAACTATGGCTACACCTTC. This sequence joins TRBV28 and TRBJ1-2; D not resolved. Trimming shortened V by 2 bases and J by 2 bases, and 3 bases separated the two germline ends. This CDR3 comprises 12 residues. CDR1 is MDHEN, CDR2 SYDVKM, per germline.

CDR3 sequence: CSVPKGSYGYTF. DNA of the CDR3: TGCAGTGTTCCGAAGGGTTCTTATGGCTACACCTTC. The chain employs TRBV20-1 and TRBJ1-2, with no clear D. The ends were cut back, 7 bases at V and 5 bases at J, with 14 bases in the middle. CDR3 length: 12 residues. Germline-derived CDR1 and CDR2 are DFQATT and SNEGSKA (reference sequence).

This clonotype was seen a handful of times. The rearrangement joins TRBV5-1 to TRBJ2-3; 7 nucleotides line up with TRBD2. This CDR3 region has 14 residues. Per the germline V gene, CDR1 is SGHRS and CDR2 is YFSETQ. Germline trimming cut 1 base from V and 6 bases from J; bases unmatched to any gene: 5. CDR3 protein: CASSLRGEGDTQYF. The CDR3 region has the DNA TGCGCCAGCAGCTTGCGGGGGGAAGGGGATACGCAGTATTTT.

The chain uses TRBV5-6 and TRBJ1-6; D gene uncertain. CDR1 is SGHDT, CDR2 YYEEEE, per germline. Deletions cut 0 bases from V and 1 base from J, with 5 bases between. The length of the CDR3 is 15 residues. The DNA for the CDR3 is TGTGCCAGCAGCTTGGGGATGTCCTATAATTCACCCCTCCACTTT. Its protein is CASSLGMSYNSPLHF. Drawing the rest from reference TRBV5-6 and TRBJ1-6, the complete variable domain is DAGVTQSPTHLIKTRGQQVTLRCSPKSGHDTVSWYQQALGQGPQFIFQYYEEEERQRGNFPDRFSGHQFPNYSSELNVNALLLGDSALYLCASSLGMSYNSPLHFGNGTRLTVT.

The chain couples TRBV6-2 or TRBV6-3 to TRBJ1-6, with TRBD1 matching over 9 bases. The CDR3 has 13 amino acids. V shed 6 bases, J shed 14 bases, and the junction held 8 bases outside the gene matches. Per the germline V gene, CDR1 is MNHEY and CDR2 is SVGEGT. The CDR3: CASRTGGVYTLHF. The DNA for the CDR3 is TGTGCCAGCAGAACAGGGGGCGTTTACACCCTCCACTTT.

In its sample, this clonotype was seen a few times. The chain is built from TRBV20-1 and TRBJ2-1; 9 nucleotides align to TRBD2. The CDR3 sequence is 14 residues long. In germline, CDR1 is DFQATT, CDR2 SNEGSKA (reference sequence). V dropped 6 bases and J dropped 3; count of bases not matched to a gene: 6. The CDR3 loop reads CSAPRAGGYNEQFF. CDR3 in DNA: TGCAGTGCCCCCCGAGCGGGAGGCTACAATGAGCAGTTCTTC.

This CDR3 is CSARVQGNMGGYTF. The DNA of the CDR3 is TGCAGTGCTAGAGTCCAGGGGAATATGGGGGGCTACACCTTC. The V call is TRBV20-1, the J call TRBJ1-2, with D maybe TRBD1 (6 bases). The length of the CDR3 is 14 residues. V lost 1 base and J 8 bases, leaving 17 bases between the germline ends. CDR1 is DFQATT and CDR2 is SNEGSKA in the germline V gene (reference sequence).

This clonotype was counted ten times or more. The chain carries TRBV7-6 and TRBJ2-7; the D gene is possibly TRBD2 (5 bases). Germline CDR1 SGHVS, CDR2 FNYEAQ. V shed 1 base and J shed 4 bases, with 14 bases lying between them. The CDR3 covers 15 residues. The CDR3 is CASSLGSGSYYEQYF. CDR3 sequence (DNA): TGTGCCAGCAGCTTAGGAAGCGGCAGCTATTACGAGCAGTACTTC. The full variable domain, rest sourced from reference TRBV7-6 and TRBJ2-7, is GAGVSQSPRYKVTKRGQDVALRCDPISGHVSLYWYRQALGQGPEFLTYFNYEAQQDKSGLPNDRFSAERPEGSISTLTIQRTEQRDSAMYRCASSLGSGSYYEQYFGPGTRLTVT.

The chain links TRBV9 to TRBJ1-3; possible D gene TRBD1, 6 bases. Trimming pared 5 bases from V and 2 bases from J, leaving 11 bases between. Germline assignment: CDR1 SGDLS and CDR2 YYNGEE. The CDR3 covers 14 residues. The CDR3 here is CASSTQGTGNTIYF. The CDR3 DNA reads as TGTGCCAGCAGTACCCAGGGGACTGGAAACACCATATATTTT.

The sample holds many counts of this clonotype. The chain is built from TRBV20-1 and TRBJ1-5; D ambiguous. V was cut by 3 bases and J by 0 bases, with 18 bases left in between. Germline V gene lookup returns CDR1 DFQATT and CDR2 SNEGSKA (reference sequence). The CDR3 has 17 amino acids. In nucleotides, the CDR3 is TGCAGTGCTAGCCGACCAGCTTTTCAGCTTAGCAATCAGCCCCAGCATTTT. Translating gives CSASRPAFQLSNQPQHF.

A few counts support this clonotype. The V and J genes are TRBV4-2 and TRBJ2-3; D perhaps matches TRBD2 (6 bases). This CDR3 comprises 19 residues. Germline CDR1 LGHNA, CDR2 YNFKEQ. The V gene lost 4 bases and the J gene lost 2 bases, with 25 bases spanning the gap. In DNA, the CDR3 is TGTGCCAGCAGCCCCCCCTTTTTTAGCGGATACCTCAACACAGATACGCAGTATTTT. Residues: CASSPPFFSGYLNTDTQYF.

V is TRBV6-1 and J is TRBJ2-1, with TRBD2 matching 10 bases. The V gene end was trimmed by 5 bases and the J gene end by 13 bases; junction bases not matched to a gene: 8. Germline values: CDR1 MNHNS, CDR2 SASEGT. The CDR3 loop spans 13 amino acids. CDR3 in amino acids: CASSKPASGGQFF. CDR3 in DNA: TGTGCCAGCAGTAAACCGGCTAGCGGGGGACAGTTCTTC.

Comment on this clonotype: Its ends do not fully match the called genes, so a read error is possible. Written as DNA, the CDR3 is TGCAGTGCAGCGGGGGCGGACTATCGCTACACCTTC. Its protein is CSAAGADYRYTF. The V gene is TRBV20-1, the J gene TRBJ1-2; maybe TRBD1 (6 bases). This CDR3 region has 12 residues. Germline V gene lookup returns CDR1 DFQATT and CDR2 SNEGSKA (reference sequence).

The chain couples TRBV27 to TRBJ1-1; D gene uncertain. The CDR3 has 14 amino acids. Trimming removed 3 bases from V and 3 bases from J, with 11 bases in between. From germline, CDR1 is MNHEY and CDR2 SMNVEV (reference sequence). The CDR3 nucleotides are TGTGCCAGCAGTTTCTATTCGACGGACACTGAAGCTTTCTTT. It translates to CASSFYSTDTEAFF.

In its sample, this clonotype was seen a few times. The rearrangement uses TRBV20-1 and TRBJ2-5; no clear D. The CDR3 loop spans 16 amino acids. Trimming pared 5 bases from V and 2 bases from J, leaving 21 bases between. Germline V gene lookup returns CDR1 DFQATT and CDR2 SNEGSKA (reference sequence). In DNA form, the CDR3 reads TGCAGTGCTGCCCACCGAGGCCCAGAGGTTCAAGAGACCCAGTACTTC. Translated, it gives CSAAHRGPEVQETQYF.

This clonotype was picked up many times. The chain joins TRBV4-3 to TRBJ2-7; 9 bases fit TRBD1. Germline V gene data show CDR1 as LGHNA and CDR2 as YSLEER. V was clipped by 2 bases and J by 4 bases; unmatched bases: 9. The CDR3 extends over 16 amino acids. The CDR3 DNA reads TGCGCCAGCAGCCAAATATCGGGGACAGGGTCTTACGAGCAGTACTTC. Protein product: CASSQISGTGSYEQYF.

The chain uses TRBV9 and TRBJ2-3; D could derive from TRBD1 or TRBD2 (5 bases each). The CDR3 covers 16 residues. Germline V CDR1 and CDR2: SGDLS, YYNGEE. Trimming took off 3 bases at V and 4 bases at J, with 18 bases between the two ends. This CDR3 reads CASSGGPGLGPDTQYF. CDR3 bases: TGTGCCAGCAGCGGAGGCCCTGGCTTGGGACCAGATACGCAGTATTTT.

This sequence joins TRBV18 and TRBJ1-2, with unresolved D. Trimming took 2 bases from V and 4 from J, leaving 14 bases between them. From germline, CDR1 is KGHSH and CDR2 LQKENI. This CDR3 region has 15 residues. The CDR3 sequence is CASSPGVEATYGYTF. The CDR3 DNA is TGTGCCAGCTCACCAGGAGTCGAAGCTACCTATGGCTACACCTTC.

This clonotype was picked up a small number of times. The germline gene is not matched at one end of the junction; a read error may be the cause. The chain links TRBV7-7 to TRBJ2-5; 9 positions match TRBD1. The CDR3 is 15 residues long. Looked up from germline, CDR1 is SSHAT and CDR2 is FNYEAQ (reference sequence). The CDR3 spells CASSLSRTGEETQYF. DNA of the CDR3: TGTGCTAGCAGCTTATCTAGGACAGGGGAAGAGACCCAGTACTTC.

This clonotype was seen more than once but under ten times. The rearrangement links TRBV20-1 to TRBJ2-4; the match to TRBD1 covers 7 bases. The CDR3 runs 12 residues. Germline V gene sequence: CDR1 DFQATT, CDR2 SNEGSKA (reference sequence). Trimming took 3 bases from V and 8 from J; bases not matched to a gene: 4. CDR3 residues: CSARTGFYIQYF. CDR3 nucleotides: TGCAGTGCTAGGACAGGGTTTTACATTCAGTACTTC.

The chain joins TRBV6-1 to TRBJ1-5, with D unresolved. Germline lookup yields CDR1 MNHNS and CDR2 SASEGT. Trimming pared 4 bases from V and 11 bases from J, leaving 15 bases between. CDR3 length: 13 amino acids. The CDR3 region is CASSGTPESTQHF. The CDR3 DNA reads as TGTGCCAGCAGTGGGACCCCAGAATCGACCCAGCATTTT.